This paragraph reports one TCR beta chain. The entry originates in a study of blood T cell repertoires in COVID-19. Study at large: Acute and convalescent COVID-19 samples came from the United States, Italy and Spain. Sources were T cells, B-cell-depleted T cells, or PBMCs; the material itself was cDNA or gDNA.

Original processing notes: Counts of nucleated cells, estimated from reference gene primer amplification, were obtained. TCRdb's table, derived via immunoSEQ multiplex PCR, lists solely in-frame clones and lacks some. The DNA was the basis for D and trimming; V, J and clone size are from that table. The sample records around 480,000 clones, 88% being singletons. The Seattle site enrolled patients during active infection and followed them longitudinally. Germline CDR1 reads SGHNT; CDR2 reads YYREEE (reference sequence). The trim removed 0 bases at V and 8 bases at J, leaving 11 bases unmatched. The CDR3 consists of 16 residues.

Sequenced input: peripheral blood. This sequence originates from a woman in her forties or fifties with COVID-19, enrolled during active disease. The chain carries TRBV5-4 and TRBJ1-2; 9 bases map to TRBD1. The CDR3, as DNA: TGTGCCAGCAGCTTGGTAAACCAGGGACAGGGAAGGGGCTACACCTTC. Protein sequence: CASSLVNQGQGRGYTF. The full variable domain, its missing parts supplied by reference TRBV5-4 and TRBJ1-2, is ETGVTQSPTHLIKTRGQQVTLRCSSQSGHNTVSWYQQALGQGPQFIFQYYREEENGRGNFPPRFSGLQFPNYSSELNVNALELDDSALYLCASSLVNQGQGRGYTFGSGTRLTVV.